These 9 T cell receptor beta chains came from one sample sequenced in a study of vaccination effects on CD4 cells after COVID-19. TCRdb's copy holds only in-frame clones and misses some; the assay was immunoSEQ multiplex PCR. The top ten hold about 8.4% of the sample, which has about 40,000 clones, about 70% seen once. The authors isolated CD4+ T cells after roughly eleven days of culture. Participants got two doses of BNT162b2 or mRNA-1273 vaccine. Their target antigens are unknown. The input for sequencing was CD4+ T cells from PBMCs cultured without peptide, taken after COVID-19 vaccination. Source of these receptors: a human donor who received a COVID-19 vaccine.

This clone was observed a few times. This rearrangement joins TRBV5-1 to TRBJ2-7; D possibly corresponds to TRBD1 (5 bases). The germline CDR1 and CDR2 sequences are SGHRS and YFSETQ. CDR3 size: 16 residues. The V end lost 3 bases, the J end lost 3 bases, and 19 bases lay between the germline ends. The CDR3 loop reads CASSYGIGRANYEQYF. In DNA form, the CDR3 reads TGCGCCAGCAGCTACGGTATCGGCAGGGCCAACTACGAGCAGTACTTC.

V gene TRBV10-3 combines with J gene TRBJ2-3, with TRBD2 identical over 8 bases. V dropped 0 bases and J dropped 1; count of bases not matched to a gene: 3. Per the germline V gene, CDR1 is ENHRY and CDR2 is SYGVKD. CDR3 size: 16 residues. CDR3 amino acids: CAISESAAGGTDTQYF. DNA for the CDR3: TGTGCCATCAGTGAGTCGGCAGCGGGGGGCACAGATACGCAGTATTTT.

The V gene is TRBV24-1, the J gene TRBJ2-1; perhaps TRBD2 as D (6 bases). Germline V gene sequence: CDR1 KGHDR, CDR2 SFDVKD. Trimming stripped 5 bases from V and 6 bases from J, with 22 bases between. The CDR3 covers 17 residues. The CDR3: CATSVSLGRGRGNEQFF. The CDR3 DNA follows: TGTGCCACCAGTGTCTCCTTAGGGCGGGGTCGGGGCAATGAGCAGTTCTTC.

The chain is built from TRBV5-6 and TRBJ1-5; TRBD1 agrees at 8 bases. The CDR3 covers 17 residues. V lost 8 bases, J lost 2 bases, and 15 bases stayed unmatched. Germline CDR1 reads SGHDT; CDR2 reads YYEEEE. The CDR3 DNA reads as TGTGCCAGGGTAGGGTCCGGGACAGGATTGGGCAATCAGCCCCAGCATTTT. This gives the protein CARVGSGTGLGNQPQHF.

The chain combines TRBV7-9 with TRBJ2-7; possible D gene TRBD1, 6 bases. This CDR3 contains 14 residues. The germline V gene encodes CDR1 SEHNR and CDR2 FQNEAQ (reference sequence). The ends were cut back, 5 bases at V and 1 base at J, with 12 bases in the middle. CDR3 residues: CASSPQGTSYEQYF. The CDR3 DNA sequence: TGTGCCAGCAGCCCACAGGGAACATCCTACGAGCAGTACTTC.

This clone was recorded once. The rearrangement joins TRBV2 to TRBJ2-7; 7 bases fit TRBD1. This CDR3 region has 14 residues. Germline lookup yields CDR1 SNHLY and CDR2 FYNNEI. J was trimmed by 6 bases and V by 8 bases; bases with no gene match: 13. The CDR3 region is CASCTGTASLEQYF. As DNA, the CDR3 is TGTGCCAGCTGCACCGGGACAGCTAGTCTCGAGCAGTACTTC.

The chain carries TRBV11-2 and TRBJ1-1, with D unresolved. The CDR3 consists of 15 residues. The germline V gene encodes CDR1 SGHAT and CDR2 FQNNGV. The V gene lost 5 bases and the J gene lost 0 bases, with 13 bases spanning the gap. This CDR3 is CASSSPRFVNTEAFF. The CDR3 nucleotides are TGTGCCAGCAGCAGCCCGAGGTTTGTGAACACTGAAGCTTTCTTT.

A few counts support this clone. V usage is TRBV5-1 and J usage is TRBJ1-3; D gene ambiguous. V lost 4 bases to trimming and J lost 0 bases, with 11 bases between them. CDR1 and CDR2 from the germline V gene are SGHRS and YFSETQ. The CDR3 totals 15 residues. Here the CDR3 DNA reads TGCGCCAGCAGCCCGACCCCTGTCTCTGGAAACACCATATATTTT. It yields the protein CASSPTPVSGNTIYF.

This chain uses TRBV5-4 with TRBJ1-1; D gene ambiguous. V gave up 2 bases and J gave up 8 bases, with 13 bases separating them. The CDR3 covers 13 residues. Germline V gene sequence: CDR1 SGHNT, CDR2 YYREEE (reference sequence). The CDR3 spells CASSLEALGEAFF. CDR3 nucleotides: TGTGCCAGCAGCTTAGAAGCACTGGGGGAAGCTTTCTTT.